These 19 T cell receptor beta chains were sequenced from one sample in a study of molecular identifiers for immune sequencing clone quantification. TCRdb fed the PCR reads into MiXCR, producing one record per CDR3 protein. The data hold 400,000 to 600,000 distinct CDR3 sequences, with under 30% observed a single time. The sample taken for sequencing was naive CD8+ T cells from blood, with Jurkat cell RNA spiked in. Subset meaning: FACS-sorted CD8+CD4-CCR7+CD45RA+ naive T cells. These receptors were collected from a human donor in good health. Some libraries in this study had Jurkat cell RNA spiked in.

For this clonotype: A much larger clone differs from this one at a single base, so this may be a read error. The CDR3 sequence is CASSVDSLMSTEAFF. Here the CDR3 DNA reads TGTGCCAGCAGCGTAGACTCCCTAATGAGCACTGAAGCTTTCTTT. The V call is TRBV9, the J call TRBJ1-1; D remains ambiguous. Germline CDR1 and CDR2: SGDLS and YYNGEE. Between the trimmed V and J ends, which lost 0 bases and 4 bases, there was a span of 13 bases. This CDR3 spans 15 amino acids.

This clonotype has at least ten counts. The CDR3 coding sequence is TGTGCCAGCAGTTTGTTCAGGGAGGGCATCAATCAGCCCCAGCATTTT. This codes for CASSLFREGINQPQHF. The chain couples TRBV28 to TRBJ1-5, with D possibly matching TRBD1 (5 bases). In germline, CDR1 is MDHEN, CDR2 SYDVKM. The CDR3 loop spans 16 amino acids. V gave up 3 bases and J gave up 3 bases, with 15 bases separating them.

V usage is TRBV20-1 and J usage is TRBJ1-5, with TRBD1 identical over 10 bases. The CDR3 covers 15 residues. The germline gives CDR1 DFQATT, CDR2 SNEGSKA (reference sequence). The V gene end was trimmed by 6 bases and the J gene end by 7 bases; junction bases not matched to a gene: 12. CDR3 nucleotide sequence: TGCAGTGCGAGACCGGGACAGGGGATTTTGCAGCCCCAGCATTTT. Encoded protein: CSARPGQGILQPQHF.

A word on this clonotype: Mismatch with germline at one junction end may stem from a read error. The chain joins TRBV4-1 to TRBJ2-7, with D perhaps matching TRBD2 (6 bases). From germline, CDR1 is MGHRA and CDR2 YSYEKL. CDR3 size: 15 residues. CDR3 in DNA: TGCGTCAGCAGCAACCGGGACGGGAGCTCCTACGAGCAGTACTTC. It codes for CVSSNRDGSSYEQYF.

The rearrangement links TRBV12-3 or TRBV12-4 to TRBJ2-1, with no clear D. V lost 3 bases, J lost 6 bases, and 18 bases lay in between. This CDR3 region has 16 residues. The CDR3 is CASSFVLASSTNEQFF. The CDR3 region has the DNA TGTGCCAGCAGTTTTGTGCTCGCTTCGAGCACCAATGAGCAGTTCTTC.

The CDR3 nucleotides are TGTGCCAGCAGTTTTGGGGGGGGCAGGGGGAACTATGGCTACACCTTC. Its translation is CASSFGGGRGNYGYTF. The chain joins TRBV27 to TRBJ1-2, with TRBD1 matching over 7 bases. This CDR3 comprises 16 residues. The germline gives CDR1 MNHEY, CDR2 SMNVEV (reference sequence). The trim removed 3 bases at V and 2 bases at J, leaving 9 bases unmatched.

Ten or more counts support this clonotype. This chain joins TRBV12-3 or TRBV12-4 and TRBJ2-5; TRBD2 might be the D (5 bases). The CDR3 length is 14 residues. V dropped 3 bases and J dropped 0 bases, with 8 bases sitting between them. The CDR3 DNA reads TGTGCCAGCAGTTTTCTGCGGGACCAAGAGACCCAGTACTTC. Protein: CASSFLRDQETQYF.

About this clonotype: The germline gene is not matched at one end of the junction; a read error may be the cause. The chain carries TRBV6-5 and TRBJ2-6, with 7 bases lining up with TRBD2. CDR1 and CDR2 (germline): MNHEY, SVGAGI. There are 16 residues in the CDR3. The CDR3 loop is CASSFQSGIGANALTF. DNA of the CDR3: TGTGCCAGCAGCTTCCAAAGCGGGATTGGGGCCAACGCCCTGACTTTC.

To note about this clonotype: This may come from a read error, since a much larger clone is one base off. The rearrangement links TRBV27 to TRBJ2-5, with 8 bases aligning to TRBD1. The CDR3 consists of 17 residues. Germline assignment: CDR1 MNHEY and CDR2 SMNVEV (reference sequence). CDR3 sequence: CASSLQGTGLGQEPQYF. The CDR3 nucleotides read TGTGCCAGCAGTTTACAAGGGACAGGCCTCGGACAAGAGCCCCAGTACTTC.

This clonotype was counted a few times. The chain couples TRBV6-5 to TRBJ2-5; D is possibly TRBD1 (6 bases). The CDR3 totals 14 residues. V lost 4 bases to trimming and J lost 4 bases, with 13 bases between them. Germline lookup yields CDR1 MNHEY and CDR2 SVGAGI. The CDR3 DNA reads as TGTGCCAGCAGTTTCCACAGGGACGGAGAGACCCAGTACTTC. This codes for CASSFHRDGETQYF.

This clonotype was counted only a few times. This rearrangement joins TRBV11-2 to TRBJ2-5, with TRBD1 identical over 8 bases. The CDR3 extends over 15 amino acids. Unmatched junction bases numbered 6, after V lost 5 bases and J lost 1 base. Germline assignment: CDR1 SGHAT and CDR2 FQNNGV. The chain's CDR3 is CASSRTGTGQETQYF. CDR3 DNA sequence: TGTGCCAGCAGCCGTACCGGGACAGGCCAAGAGACCCAGTACTTC.

This clonotype was recorded at least ten times. The chain joins TRBV5-5 to TRBJ2-3; TRBD2 matches 9 bases. The CDR3 covers 16 residues. From germline, CDR1 is SGHKS and CDR2 YYEKEE (reference sequence). The V gene end was trimmed by 0 bases and the J gene end by 5 bases; junction bases not matched to a gene: 7. CDR3 amino acids: CASSLELAGNRDTQYF. The CDR3 nucleotides read TGTGCCAGCAGCTTGGAACTAGCGGGTAATAGAGATACGCAGTATTTT. Full variable domain (remainder filled in from reference TRBV5-5 and TRBJ2-3): DAGVTQSPTHLIKTRGQQVTLRCSPISGHKSVSWYQQVLGQGPQFIFQYYEKEERGRGNFPDRFSARQFPNYSSELNVNALLLGDSALYLCASSLELAGNRDTQYFGPGTRLTVL.

A note on this clonotype: A much larger clone lies one base from this, so it may be a read error. The chain uses TRBV24-1 and TRBJ2-3; D not certain. Germline V gives CDR1 KGHDR, CDR2 SFDVKD. The germline V and J ends were trimmed by 4 bases and 6 bases, with 10 bases remaining between them. The CDR3 length is 13 residues. The CDR3 loop is CATSEGKSDTQYF. CDR3 sequence (DNA): TGTGCCACCAGTGAGGGGAAGTCGGATACGCAGTATTTT.

This clonotype turned up a few times. The chain combines TRBV27 with TRBJ2-3; no firm D call. The CDR3 sequence is 14 residues long. Germline assignment: CDR1 MNHEY and CDR2 SMNVEV (reference sequence). V lost 3 bases and J lost 1, with 8 bases in between. The CDR3 sequence is CASSFVAGTDTQYF. DNA for the CDR3: TGTGCCAGCAGTTTTGTCGCTGGCACAGATACGCAGTATTTT.

Remarks on this clonotype: One base away lies a much larger clone, so this may be a sequencing read error. This chain connects TRBV30 to TRBJ2-1, with 9 positions matching TRBD2. The CDR3 totals 13 residues. Trimming cost V 4 bases and J 8 bases; bases outside gene matches: 6. CDR1 is GTSNPN and CDR2 is SVGIG in the germline V gene (reference sequence). For the CDR3, the DNA is TGTGCCTGGATTGCTCAGCGGGAGGATGAGCAGTTCTTC. Translating it yields CAWIAQREDEQFF.

Only a few counts were recorded for this clonotype. The V gene is TRBV11-1, the J gene TRBJ2-7, with 7 bases that match TRBD1. With V trimmed by 6 bases and J by 6 bases, 11 bases remained unmatched. This CDR3 contains 14 residues. In germline, CDR1 is SGHAT, CDR2 FQDESV (reference sequence). The CDR3: CASREPGTASEQYF. The CDR3 nucleotides are TGTGCCAGCAGGGAACCCGGGACAGCCTCCGAGCAGTACTTC.

Regarding this clonotype: No conserved phenylalanine or tryptophan ends this CDR3, so it is likely a read error. The chain combines TRBV30 with TRBJ2-3; 8 nucleotides match TRBD2. This CDR3 is built from 13 residues. CDR1 and CDR2 from the germline V gene are GTSNPN and SVGIG (reference sequence). V trimming: 0 bases; J trimming: 4 bases; junction bases outside the gene matches: 0. This CDR3 is CAWSVLAADTQYS. In DNA, the CDR3 is TGTGCCTGGAGTGTACTAGCGGCAGATACGCAGTATTCT.

This clonotype was detected only once. An end of the junction differs from the germline gene, which may be a read error. This chain links TRBV19 with TRBJ2-7, with no clear D. Germline CDR1 is LNHDA and CDR2 is SQIVND (reference sequence). There are 14 residues in the CDR3. In DNA form, the CDR3 reads TGTGCCAGTAGTATTCTTTACGGAGCCTACAAGCAGTACTTC. As protein: CASSILYGAYKQYF. Based on the CDR3 plus reference TRBV19 and TRBJ2-7, the full variable domain is DGGITQSPKYLFRKEGQNVTLSCEQNLNHDAMYWYRQDPGQGLRLIYYSQIVNDFQKGDIAEGYSVSREKKESFPLTVTSAQKNPTAFYLCASSILYGAYKQYFGPGTRLTVT.

The rearrangement joins TRBV4-1 to TRBJ2-7, with D unclear. V dropped 0 bases and J dropped 0 bases, with 18 bases sitting between them. The CDR3 is made up of 18 amino acids. Germline V gene lookup returns CDR1 MGHRA and CDR2 YSYEKL. The CDR3 region is CASSQDVSVRQISYEQYF. In nucleotides, the CDR3 is TGCGCCAGCAGCCAAGATGTAAGCGTCAGGCAGATCTCCTACGAGCAGTACTTC.